This record looks at one T cell receptor (beta chain) sequence and its context. Trimming took 7 bases from V and 6 from J; bases not matched to a gene: 12. Per the germline V gene, CDR1 is SGHVS and CDR2 is FQNEAQ. This CDR3 comprises 16 residues. The data belong to a study of blood T cell repertoires in COVID-19. The cohort comprised adults aged roughly 18 to 95 years residing in 24 US areas. The method was immunoSEQ multiplex PCR; TCRdb's version includes in-frame clones alone and lacks a portion of them. The sample lists 300,000 or so clones, 86% occurring once. V gene TRBV7-8 combines with J gene TRBJ2-2, with TRBD1 matching over 9 bases. This sequence was found in a woman in her thirties or forties with acute COVID-19. Material for sequencing was PBMCs or T cells enriched from blood (not recorded which). CDR3 DNA: TGTGCCAGCACCCGTTCAGGGACAGGGAAGGCCGGGGAGCTGTTTTTT. As protein: CASTRSGTGKAGELFF.